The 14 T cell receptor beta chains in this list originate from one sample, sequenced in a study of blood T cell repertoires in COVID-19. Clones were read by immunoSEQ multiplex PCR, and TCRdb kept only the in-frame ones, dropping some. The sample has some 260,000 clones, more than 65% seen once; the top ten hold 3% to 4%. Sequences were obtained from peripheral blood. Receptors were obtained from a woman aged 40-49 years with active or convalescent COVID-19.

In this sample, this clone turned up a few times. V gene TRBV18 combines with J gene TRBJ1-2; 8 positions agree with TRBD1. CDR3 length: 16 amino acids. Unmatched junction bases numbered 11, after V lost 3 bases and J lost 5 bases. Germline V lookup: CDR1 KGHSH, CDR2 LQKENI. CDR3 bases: TGTGCCAGCTCACCGGGGGGACAGGCCCCCGGATATGGCTACACCTTC. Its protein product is CASSPGGQAPGYGYTF.

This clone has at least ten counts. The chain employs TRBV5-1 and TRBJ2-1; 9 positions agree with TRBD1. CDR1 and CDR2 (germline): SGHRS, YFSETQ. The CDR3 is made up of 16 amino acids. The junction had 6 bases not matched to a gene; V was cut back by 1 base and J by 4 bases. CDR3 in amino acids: CASSLKTGGDYNEQFF. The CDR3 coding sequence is TGCGCCAGCAGCTTGAAGACAGGGGGGGATTACAATGAGCAGTTCTTC.

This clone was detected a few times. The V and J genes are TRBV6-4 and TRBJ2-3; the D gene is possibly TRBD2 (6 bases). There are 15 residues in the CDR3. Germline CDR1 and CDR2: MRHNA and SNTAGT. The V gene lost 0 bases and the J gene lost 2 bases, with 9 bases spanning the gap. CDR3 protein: CASSDSRLDTDTQYF. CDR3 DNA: TGTGCCAGCAGTGACTCGAGACTAGACACAGATACGCAGTATTTT.

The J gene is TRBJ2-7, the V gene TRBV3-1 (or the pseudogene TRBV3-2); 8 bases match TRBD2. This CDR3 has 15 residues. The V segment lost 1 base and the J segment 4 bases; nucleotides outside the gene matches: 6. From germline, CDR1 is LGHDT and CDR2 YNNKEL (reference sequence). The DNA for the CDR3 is TGTGCCAGCAGCCAAGGAAAGCGGGGGAATTACGAGCAGTACTTC. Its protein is CASSQGKRGNYEQYF.

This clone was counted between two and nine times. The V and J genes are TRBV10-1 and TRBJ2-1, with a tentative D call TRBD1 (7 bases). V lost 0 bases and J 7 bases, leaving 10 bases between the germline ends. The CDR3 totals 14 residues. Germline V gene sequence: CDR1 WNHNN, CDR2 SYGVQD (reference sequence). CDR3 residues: CASSESRGVNEQFF. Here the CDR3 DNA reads TGCGCCAGCAGTGAGTCCAGGGGGGTAAATGAGCAGTTCTTC.

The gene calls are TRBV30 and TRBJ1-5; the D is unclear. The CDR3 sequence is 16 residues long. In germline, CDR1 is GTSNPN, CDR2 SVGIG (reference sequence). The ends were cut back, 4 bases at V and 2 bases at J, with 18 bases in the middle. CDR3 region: CAWTRKEHRGNQPQHF. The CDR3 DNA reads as TGTGCCTGGACTCGAAAGGAGCACCGGGGCAATCAGCCCCAGCATTTT.

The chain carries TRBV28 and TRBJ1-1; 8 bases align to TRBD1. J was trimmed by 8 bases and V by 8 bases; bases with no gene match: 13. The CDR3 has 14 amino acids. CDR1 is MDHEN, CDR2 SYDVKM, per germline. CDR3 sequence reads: CASYNQGASFEAFF. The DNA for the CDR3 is TGTGCCAGCTACAACCAGGGGGCTAGCTTCGAAGCTTTCTTT.

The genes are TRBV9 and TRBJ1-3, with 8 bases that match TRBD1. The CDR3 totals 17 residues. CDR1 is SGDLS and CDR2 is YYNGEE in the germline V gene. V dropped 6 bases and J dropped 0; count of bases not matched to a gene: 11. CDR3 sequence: CASTNPGTGGSGNTIYF. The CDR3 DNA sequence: TGTGCCAGCACCAACCCGGGGACAGGCGGCTCTGGAAACACCATATATTTT. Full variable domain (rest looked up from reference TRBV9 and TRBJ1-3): DSGVTQTPKHLITATGQRVTLRCSPRSGDLSVYWYQQSLDQGLQFLIQYYNGEERAKGNILERFSAQQFPDLHSELNLSSLELGDSALYFCASTNPGTGGSGNTIYFGEGSWLTVV.

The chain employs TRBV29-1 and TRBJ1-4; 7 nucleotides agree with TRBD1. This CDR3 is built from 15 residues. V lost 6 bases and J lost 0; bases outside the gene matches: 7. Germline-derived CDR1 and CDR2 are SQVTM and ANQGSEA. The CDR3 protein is CSVSGDSATNEKLFF. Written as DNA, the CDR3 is TGCAGCGTATCCGGGGACAGTGCAACTAATGAAAAACTGTTTTTT. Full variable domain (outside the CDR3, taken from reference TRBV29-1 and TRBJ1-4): SAVISQKPSRDICQRGTSLTIQCQVDSQVTMMFWYRQQPGQSLTLIATANQGSEATYESGFVIDKFPISRPNLTFSTLTVSNMSPEDSSIYLCSVSGDSATNEKLFFGSGTQLSVL.

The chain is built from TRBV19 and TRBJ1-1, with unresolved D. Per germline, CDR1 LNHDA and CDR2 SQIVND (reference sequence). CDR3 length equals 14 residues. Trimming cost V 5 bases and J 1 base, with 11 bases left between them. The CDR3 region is CASSPREENTEAFF. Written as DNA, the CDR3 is TGTGCCAGTAGTCCGAGAGAGGAGAACACTGAAGCTTTCTTT.

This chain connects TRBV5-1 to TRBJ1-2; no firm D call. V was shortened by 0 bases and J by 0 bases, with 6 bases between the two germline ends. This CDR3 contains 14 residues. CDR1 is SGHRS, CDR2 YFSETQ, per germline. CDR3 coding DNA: TGCGCCAGCAGCTTGGACAGTACTAACTATGGCTACACCTTC. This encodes CASSLDSTNYGYTF. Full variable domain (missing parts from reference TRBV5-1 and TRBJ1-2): KAGVTQTPRYLIKTRGQQVTLSCSPISGHRSVSWYQQTPGQGLQFLFEYFSETQRNKGNFPGRFSGRQFSNSRSEMNVSTLELGDSALYLCASSLDSTNYGYTFGSGTRLTVV.

For the CDR3, the DNA is TGTGCCAGCAGTGAACAGGGGGCCAGTCACACCGGGGAGCTGTTTTTT. This gives the protein CASSEQGASHTGELFF. The chain recombines TRBV9 with TRBJ2-2; 9 nucleotides align to TRBD1. Germline-derived CDR1 and CDR2 are SGDLS and YYNGEE. This CDR3 has 16 amino acids. J lost 3 bases, V lost 5 bases, and 8 bases had no gene match.

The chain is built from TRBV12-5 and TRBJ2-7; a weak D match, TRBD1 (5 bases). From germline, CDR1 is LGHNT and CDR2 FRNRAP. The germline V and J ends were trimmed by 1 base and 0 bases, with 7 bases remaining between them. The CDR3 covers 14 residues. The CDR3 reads CASGLGQSSYEQYF. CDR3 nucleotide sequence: TGTGCTAGTGGTTTGGGACAGAGCTCCTACGAGCAGTACTTC.

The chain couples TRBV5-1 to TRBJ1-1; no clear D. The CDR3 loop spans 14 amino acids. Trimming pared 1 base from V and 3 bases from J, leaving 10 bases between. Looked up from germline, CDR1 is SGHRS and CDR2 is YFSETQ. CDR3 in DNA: TGCGCCAGCAGCTTGAATGCGGGTGACACTGAAGCTTTCTTT. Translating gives CASSLNAGDTEAFF.